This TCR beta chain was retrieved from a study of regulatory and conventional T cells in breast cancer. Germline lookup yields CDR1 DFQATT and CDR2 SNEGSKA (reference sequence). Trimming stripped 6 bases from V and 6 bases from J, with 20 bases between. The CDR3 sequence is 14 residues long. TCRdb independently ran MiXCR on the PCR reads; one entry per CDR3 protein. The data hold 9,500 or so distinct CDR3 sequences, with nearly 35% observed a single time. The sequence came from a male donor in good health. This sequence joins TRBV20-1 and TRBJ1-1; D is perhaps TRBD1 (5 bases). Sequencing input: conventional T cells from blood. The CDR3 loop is CSAVRPGGGAEAFF. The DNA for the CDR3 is TGCAGTGCCGTTCGACCGGGGGGTGGAGCTGAAGCTTTCTTT.